This T cell receptor (beta chain) derives from a study of cytomegalovirus exposure and HLA in healthy donors. Study findings and constraints: Under in vitro conditions, three CMV-associated chains were confirmed as specific for CMV antigens. Most TCRs appeared rarely, but some public TCRs recurred in many donors. Subsequent analysis found a tendency for first-cohort TCR clusters to co-occur within the 100 to 150 validation repertoires. Cytomegalovirus association was assigned to around 150 TCR beta chains.

Method: immunoSEQ multiplex PCR; TCRdb's copy keeps in-frame clones and lacks some. The sample shows more than 50,000 clones, roughly 94% of them seen only once. With 1 base removed from V and 7 bases from J, the gap between germline ends came to 13 bases. The CDR3 has 15 residues. Germline CDR1 reads SNHLY; CDR2 reads FYNNEI. Remarks on this clone: Its cognate antigen is unknown.

The gene calls are TRBV2 and TRBJ1-4; D call uncertain. Material for sequencing was PBMCs. The clonotype was recovered from a young man in good health and CMV-seronegative. The CDR3 DNA is TGTGCCAGCAGTGAAGGACCCAGAGGGAGTGAAAAACTGTTTTTT. Translating gives CASSEGPRGSEKLFF.